This T cell receptor beta chain emerged from a study of T-cell memory formation after mild COVID-19. Study-wide background: TCR clusters were mostly confined to one donor each. General study findings and limits: Researchers found some responding clones in pre-infection memory, a sign that cross-reactive memory joined. The CD4+ clones that contracted clustered mainly within CM and EM, and the CD8+ clones concentrated in EMRA.

This clonotype has more than one count but fewer than ten. Its antigen is as yet unknown. One entry per CDR3 protein, called by TCRdb with MiXCR from the 5' RACE reads. The data contain roughly 310,000 distinct CDR3 sequences, roughly 15% of them singletons. The TCR originated in a man younger than 35 who had mild COVID-19 (a few samples of this study predate the infection). Cell type and time point are not known. The specimen sequenced was PBMCs or a T cell subset sorted from them (not recorded which).

Here the CDR3 DNA reads TGTGCCAGCAGAACCGGGACTAGCGGTACAGATACGCAGTATTTT. It is translated as CASRTGTSGTDTQYF. This chain joins TRBV7-3 and TRBJ2-3, with 11 bases lining up with TRBD2. The junction had 5 bases not matched to a gene; V was cut back by 6 bases and J by 3 bases. The CDR3 covers 15 residues. Germline loops: CDR1 SGHTA, CDR2 FQGTGA.